Listed below are T cell receptor beta chains from one sample, sequenced in a study of cytomegalovirus exposure and HLA in healthy donors. The assay was immunoSEQ multiplex PCR, and TCRdb's table has in-frame clones only and misses some. The sample yields 100,000 to 150,000 clones, more than 65% seen once. Sequenced: PBMCs. The receptors come from a woman aged 40 to 55 in good health and CMV-seropositive. The CDR3 runs from the conserved cysteine through the conserved F or W. Fields, in order: V gene, J gene, clone size, CDR3 length, D gene, CDR3 protein, CDR3 DNA. D genes are given only for firm matches. Clone size is stated in some rows and not others, as once, few, many or a class when expanded.

v_call: TRBV5-1; j_call: TRBJ1-1; clone_size: NA; cdr3_length: 15; d_call: NA; cdr3_aa: CASSFTGTSNTEAFF; cdr3_nt: TGCGCCAGCAGCTTCACCGGGACATCGAACACTGAAGCTTTCTTT
v_call: TRBV5-6; j_call: TRBJ1-2; clone_size: NA; cdr3_length: 13; d_call: NA; cdr3_aa: CASSSGGQNGYTF; cdr3_nt: TGTGCCAGCAGTTCGGGGGGACAAAATGGCTACACCTTC
v_call: TRBV11-1; j_call: TRBJ2-5; clone_size: once; cdr3_length: 15; d_call: NA; cdr3_aa: CASSPVRAEQETQYF; cdr3_nt: TGTGCCAGCAGCCCCGTGCGGGCTGAACAAGAGACCCAGTACTTC
v_call: TRBV30; j_call: TRBJ1-6; clone_size: few; cdr3_length: 16; d_call: NA; cdr3_aa: CAWSEVGRGISSPLHF; cdr3_nt: TGTGCCTGGAGTGAAGTTGGTCGCGGTATCAGTTCACCCCTCCACTTT
v_call: TRBV4-1; j_call: TRBJ2-7; clone_size: NA; cdr3_length: 13; d_call: NA; cdr3_aa: CASSQRGNYEQYF; cdr3_nt: TGCGCCAGCAGCCAACGAGGGAATTACGAGCAGTACTTC
v_call: TRBV27; j_call: TRBJ1-1; clone_size: NA; cdr3_length: 13; d_call: NA; cdr3_aa: CASSHGDYTEAFF; cdr3_nt: TGTGCCAGCAGTCATGGGGACTACACTGAAGCTTTCTTT
v_call: TRBV5-1; j_call: TRBJ2-3; clone_size: NA; cdr3_length: 14; d_call: TRBD1; cdr3_aa: CASRTGGVTDTQYF; cdr3_nt: TGCGCCAGCAGGACAGGGGGCGTCACAGATACGCAGTATTTT
v_call: TRBV6-5; j_call: TRBJ2-4; clone_size: few; cdr3_length: 14; d_call: TRBD1; cdr3_aa: CASRLTGGLNIQYF; cdr3_nt: TGTGCCAGCAGATTGACAGGGGGCCTAAACATTCAGTACTTC
v_call: TRBV6-5; j_call: TRBJ2-7; clone_size: NA; cdr3_length: 15; d_call: TRBD2; cdr3_aa: CASSQTSGSSYEQYF; cdr3_nt: TGTGCCAGCAGTCAAACTAGCGGTAGCTCCTACGAGCAGTACTTC
v_call: TRBV5-1; j_call: TRBJ2-1; clone_size: few; cdr3_length: 14; d_call: NA; cdr3_aa: CASSGQAGYNEQFF; cdr3_nt: TGCGCCAGCAGCGGTCAGGCAGGGTACAATGAGCAGTTCTTC
v_call: TRBV5-1; j_call: TRBJ2-1; clone_size: NA; cdr3_length: 15; d_call: TRBD1; cdr3_aa: CASSPEGQVYNEQFF; cdr3_nt: TGCGCCAGCTCTCCTGAGGGACAGGTTTACAATGAGCAGTTCTTC
v_call: TRBV5-4; j_call: TRBJ2-5; clone_size: NA; cdr3_length: 15; d_call: TRBD1; cdr3_aa: CASSPFGQGQETQYF; cdr3_nt: TGTGCCAGCAGTCCATTCGGACAGGGCCAAGAGACCCAGTACTTC
v_call: TRBV18; j_call: TRBJ1-1; clone_size: NA; cdr3_length: 15; d_call: NA; cdr3_aa: CASSPLGEVNTEAFF; cdr3_nt: TGTGCCAGCTCACCTCTAGGGGAGGTGAACACTGAAGCTTTCTTT
v_call: TRBV27; j_call: TRBJ1-5; clone_size: once; cdr3_length: 13; d_call: NA; cdr3_aa: CASSFYSNQPQHF; cdr3_nt: TGTGCCAGCAGTTTTTATAGCAATCAGCCCCAGCATTTT
v_call: TRBV15; j_call: TRBJ2-4; clone_size: NA; cdr3_length: 18; d_call: TRBD1; cdr3_aa: CATSRDRTGGVAKNIQYF; cdr3_nt: TGTGCCACCAGCAGAGATAGGACAGGGGGGGTAGCCAAAAACATTCAGTACTTC